The 19 T cell receptor beta chains below come from one sample, sequenced in a study of CD8 T cells in Susac syndrome. Reverse transcription of about 0.45 to 1 ug RNA was carried out with random hexamers. TCRdb used MiXCR to reprocess the immunoSEQ multiplex PCR reads, holding one entry per CDR3 protein. Of about 200,000 distinct CDR3 sequences detected, roughly 94% appear once; the ten largest clones hold around 0.1%. Sequencing used CD4+ T cells from PBMCs. Receptors were obtained from a human donor in good health.

The chain couples TRBV3-1 to TRBJ2-2; weak D call: TRBD2 (5 bases). This CDR3 contains 13 residues. Looked up from germline, CDR1 is LGHDT and CDR2 is YNNKEL (reference sequence). V lost 4 bases and J 9 bases, leaving 12 bases between the germline ends. In DNA, the CDR3 is TGTGCCAGCAGCCCCTTCCCTAGCCGGGAGCTGTTTTTT. Encoded protein: CASSPFPSRELFF.

This rearrangement joins TRBV5-7 to TRBJ2-3; TRBD2 might be the D (7 bases). TRBV5-7 is reported as an ORF; its role is uncertain. V was clipped by 5 bases and J by 3 bases, with 13 bases between them. The CDR3 extends over 14 amino acids. The chain's CDR3 is CASSPGGRTDTQYF. The CDR3 region has the DNA TGTGCCAGCAGTCCGGGGGGCCGGACAGATACGCAGTATTTT.

The genes are TRBV5-4 and TRBJ2-5; D may be TRBD2 (6 bases). Germline V gene lookup returns CDR1 SGHNT and CDR2 YYREEE (reference sequence). CDR3 length: 16 residues. V was trimmed by 0 bases and J by 5 bases, leaving 17 bases between them. This CDR3 is CASSLERRGELETQYF. The CDR3 bases are TGTGCCAGCAGCTTGGAAAGGAGGGGTGAATTGGAGACCCAGTACTTC. Full variable domain (outside the CDR3, taken from reference TRBV5-4 and TRBJ2-5): ETGVTQSPTHLIKTRGQQVTLRCSSQSGHNTVSWYQQALGQGPQFIFQYYREEENGRGNFPPRFSGLQFPNYSSELNVNALELDDSALYLCASSLERRGELETQYFGPGTRLLVL.

J is TRBJ1-5 and V is TRBV5-6; 12 nucleotides line up with TRBD1. This CDR3 spans 18 amino acids. V was clipped by 0 bases and J by 2 bases; unmatched bases: 6. Germline V gene data show CDR1 as SGHDT and CDR2 as YYEEEE. The CDR3 region is CASSLAGTGGRGNQPQHF. In nucleotides, the CDR3 is TGTGCCAGCAGCTTGGCCGGGACAGGGGGCCGTGGCAATCAGCCCCAGCATTTT.

This clonotype showed up just once. The chain couples TRBV19 to TRBJ2-6; D not resolved. The germline V gene encodes CDR1 LNHDA and CDR2 SQIVND (reference sequence). Deletions cut 6 bases from V and 3 bases from J, with 9 bases between. The CDR3 extends over 14 amino acids. The CDR3 DNA reads as TGTGCCAGTAGATGGGGTGGTGGGGCCAACGTCCTGACTTTC. Translated: CASRWGGGANVLTF.

J is TRBJ2-3 and V is TRBV2; the D gene could be TRBD1 or TRBD2 (6 bases each). The V gene lost 0 bases and the J gene lost 2 bases, with 9 bases spanning the gap. The germline gives CDR1 SNHLY, CDR2 FYNNEI. There are 15 residues in the CDR3. The CDR3 DNA is TGTGCCAGCAGTGAAGCAGGGGGGTACACAGATACGCAGTATTTT. As protein: CASSEAGGYTDTQYF.

V gene TRBV24-1 combines with J gene TRBJ2-1; 11 bases line up with TRBD2. The trim removed 9 bases at V and 6 bases at J, leaving 6 bases unmatched. The CDR3 contains 14 residues. Germline V lookup: CDR1 KGHDR, CDR2 SFDVKD. The CDR3 spells CATEGTSGPNEQFF. CDR3 bases: TGTGCCACCGAAGGGACTAGCGGTCCCAATGAGCAGTTCTTC.

The chain's CDR3 is CASSQDRGGGGPQHF. The CDR3 DNA follows: TGTGCCAGCAGCCAAGATCGGGGCGGCGGCGGGCCCCAGCATTTT. The rearrangement uses TRBV3-1 and TRBJ1-5; tentative D call: TRBD1 (5 bases). V lost 0 bases to trimming and J lost 9 bases, with 15 bases between them. In germline, CDR1 is LGHDT, CDR2 YNNKEL (reference sequence). The CDR3 has 15 residues.

This chain links TRBV14 with TRBJ2-1; 8 bases are shared with TRBD1. Germline lookup yields CDR1 SGHDN and CDR2 FVKESK. J lost 5 bases, V lost 1 base, and 10 bases had no gene match. The CDR3 spans 17 residues. The DNA for the CDR3 is TGTGCCAGCAGCCAAGTGTTGGTGCAGGGGGCGCACAATGAGCAGTTCTTC. Residues: CASSQVLVQGAHNEQFF.

V usage is TRBV27 and J usage is TRBJ2-6; D perhaps matches TRBD2 (5 bases). Germline V gene data show CDR1 as MNHEY and CDR2 as SMNVEV (reference sequence). The ends were cut back, 2 bases at V and 2 bases at J, with 7 bases in the middle. The CDR3 sequence is 15 residues long. The CDR3 DNA reads TGTGCCAGCAGTTTAATGAGGGCTGGGGCCAACGTCCTGACTTTC. This translates into CASSLMRAGANVLTF.

The chain couples TRBV7-9 to TRBJ1-1, with D maybe TRBD1 (5 bases). CDR1 is SEHNR and CDR2 is FQNEAQ in the germline V gene (reference sequence). The CDR3 has 14 residues. Trimming removed 5 bases from V and 2 bases from J, with 12 bases in between. The CDR3 spells CASSRGGSNTEAFF. The CDR3 DNA sequence: TGTGCCAGCAGCAGGGGAGGGAGCAACACTGAAGCTTTCTTT.

The chain links TRBV20-1 to TRBJ2-7; D may be TRBD2 (6 bases). The ends were cut back, 3 bases at V and 2 bases at J, with 11 bases in the middle. Germline V gene data show CDR1 as DFQATT and CDR2 as SNEGSKA (reference sequence). The CDR3 covers 13 residues. The chain's CDR3 is CSARGGFPYEQYF. Written as DNA, the CDR3 is TGCAGTGCTAGGGGGGGTTTCCCCTACGAGCAGTACTTC.

J is TRBJ2-3 and V is TRBV9; D is unresolved. The CDR3 has 13 amino acids. V lost 1 base, J lost 3 bases, and 6 bases lay in between. Germline CDR1 SGDLS, CDR2 YYNGEE. CDR3 sequence: CASSVTPTDTQYF. The DNA of the CDR3 is TGTGCCAGCAGCGTAACCCCAACAGATACGCAGTATTTT. Filled out from reference TRBV9 and TRBJ2-3, the complete variable domain reads DSGVTQTPKHLITATGQRVTLRCSPRSGDLSVYWYQQSLDQGLQFLIQYYNGEERAKGNILERFSAQQFPDLHSELNLSSLELGDSALYFCASSVTPTDTQYFGPGTRLTVL.

This chain connects TRBV18 to TRBJ2-1; D is unresolved. Germline V gene sequence: CDR1 KGHSH, CDR2 LQKENI. V was clipped by 5 bases and J by 0 bases, with 8 bases between them. The CDR3 runs 14 residues. The CDR3 reads CASSEQSSYNEQFF. The CDR3, as DNA: TGTGCCAGCTCAGAGCAGAGCTCCTACAATGAGCAGTTCTTC. Together with reference TRBV18 and TRBJ2-1, the CDR3 gives the full variable domain: NAGVMQNPRHLVRRRGQEARLRCSPMKGHSHVYWYRQLPEEGLKFMVYLQKENIIDESGMPKERFSAEFPKEGPSILRIQQVVRGDSAAYFCASSEQSSYNEQFFGPGTRLTVL.

V usage is TRBV3-1 and J usage is TRBJ2-5; D gene ambiguous. Between the trimmed V and J ends, which lost 6 bases and 2 bases, there was a span of 19 bases. This CDR3 is built from 16 residues. Germline values: CDR1 LGHDT, CDR2 YNNKEL (reference sequence). This chain's CDR3 is CASSQRWLGTQETQYF. CDR3 nucleotide sequence: TGTGCCAGCAGTCAAAGGTGGCTGGGAACACAAGAGACCCAGTACTTC.

This chain joins TRBV9 and TRBJ1-2, with D unresolved. The germline CDR1 and CDR2 sequences are SGDLS and YYNGEE. The CDR3 is made up of 17 amino acids. V was trimmed by 3 bases and J by 3 bases, leaving 21 bases between them. The CDR3 DNA reads as TGTGCCAGCAGCGAGACTACTAACACGGGAGAGGACTATGGCTACACCTTC. Translation gives CASSETTNTGEDYGYTF.

J is TRBJ1-5 and V is TRBV20-1, with D unresolved. This CDR3 has 14 amino acids. Germline assignment: CDR1 DFQATT and CDR2 SNEGSKA (reference sequence). V lost 3 bases to trimming and J lost 2 bases, with 11 bases between them. This CDR3 reads CSASGERGNQPQHF. Written as DNA, the CDR3 is TGCAGTGCTAGTGGAGAGAGGGGCAATCAGCCCCAGCATTTT.

The V gene is TRBV3-1, the J gene TRBJ2-3; 9 bases are a match to TRBD2. V lost 4 bases and J lost 0; bases outside the gene matches: 5. The germline CDR1 and CDR2 sequences are LGHDT and YNNKEL (reference sequence). The CDR3 runs to 16 residues. For the CDR3, the DNA is TGTGCCAGCAGCCTCCCTAGCGGGACTAGCACAGATACGCAGTATTTT. Translation gives CASSLPSGTSTDTQYF.

J is TRBJ2-3 and V is TRBV29-1; D is ambiguous. V dropped 4 bases and J dropped 2 bases, with 13 bases sitting between them. The CDR3 runs 14 residues. The germline gives CDR1 SQVTM, CDR2 ANQGSEA. CDR3 in amino acids: CSVVYTSLTDTQYF. The CDR3 nucleotides read TGCAGCGTTGTGTATACAAGCCTCACAGATACGCAGTATTTT.